What follows are 30 T cell receptor beta chains derived from one specimen sequenced in a study of blood T cell repertoires in COVID-19. TCRdb's table, derived via immunoSEQ multiplex PCR, lists solely in-frame clones and lacks some. The table records 200,000 to 300,000 clones, more than 75% of them present only once. The source material was peripheral blood. The receptors stem from a woman aged 25 to 39 who had recovered from COVID-19.

The chain joins TRBV3-1 (or the pseudogene TRBV3-2) to TRBJ2-3; 8 nucleotides line up with TRBD2. Germline V CDR1 and CDR2: LGHDT, YNNKEL (reference sequence). This CDR3 contains 16 residues. The trim removed 1 base at V and 1 base at J, leaving 4 bases unmatched. The CDR3 is CASSQAAGGGTDTQYF. The CDR3, as DNA: TGTGCCAGCAGCCAAGCCGCCGGGGGGGGCACAGATACGCAGTATTTT.

The CDR3 DNA reads as TGTGCCAGCAGCCCCCTCCGACAGGAGAGTCCCCTCCACTTT. This translates into CASSPLRQESPLHF. The chain links TRBV11-2 to TRBJ1-6, with D maybe TRBD1 (6 bases). Trimming removed 5 bases from V and 13 bases from J, with 18 bases in between. The CDR3 totals 14 residues. The germline V gene encodes CDR1 SGHAT and CDR2 FQNNGV.

This chain connects TRBV7-9 to TRBJ1-3; tentatively, D is TRBD1 (6 bases). Germline V CDR1 and CDR2: SEHNR, FQNEAQ (reference sequence). The CDR3 loop spans 18 amino acids. Trimming left V 7 bases short and J 2 bases short, with 24 bases between. CDR3 residues: CASTRPPSQGLTGNTIYF. The CDR3 DNA sequence: TGTGCCAGCACCCGCCCGCCCTCACAGGGTTTAACTGGAAACACCATATATTTT. The whole variable domain, remainder taken from reference TRBV7-9 and TRBJ1-3, is DTGVSQNPRHKITKRGQNVTFRCDPISEHNRLYWYRQTLGQGPEFLTYFQNEAQLEKSRLLSDRFSAERPKGSFSTLEIQRTEQGDSAMYLCASTRPPSQGLTGNTIYFGEGSWLTVV.

The chain recombines TRBV24-1 with TRBJ2-5; weak D call: TRBD1 (5 bases). CDR1 and CDR2 from the germline V gene are KGHDR and SFDVKD. This CDR3 is 16 amino acids long. The V end lost 0 bases, the J end lost 5 bases, and 15 bases lay between the germline ends. The CDR3 sequence: CATSDLNPGLPETQYF. The CDR3 DNA reads as TGTGCCACCAGTGATTTGAATCCAGGGCTCCCGGAGACCCAGTACTTC.

V usage is TRBV12-2 and J usage is TRBJ1-2; TRBD1 is taken as the D call from the table, unchecked against the DNA. TRBV12-2 is given as a pseudogene. This CDR3 has 15 residues. The CDR3 nucleotides are TGTGCAAGTCGCCCGCAGACAGGGGAAGAGAATGGCTACACCTTC. It codes for CASRPQTGEENGYTF.

The V call is TRBV7-2, the J call TRBJ1-1, with D maybe TRBD1 (5 bases). V shed 1 base and J shed 6 bases, with 15 bases lying between them. The CDR3 has 15 residues. Germline V gene data show CDR1 as SGHTA and CDR2 as FQGNSA. The CDR3 spells CASSLEGRRGAEAFF. The CDR3 coding sequence is TGTGCCAGCAGCTTAGAGGGCCGGCGGGGGGCTGAAGCTTTCTTT.

Comment on this clone: Distinct nucleotide sequences in the sample also encode this CDR3. V usage is TRBV7-8 and J usage is TRBJ2-7; TRBD2 matches at 8 bases. This CDR3 is 14 amino acids long. The V gene end was trimmed by 1 base and the J gene end by 5 bases; junction bases not matched to a gene: 4. The germline gives CDR1 SGHVS, CDR2 FQNEAQ. The CDR3 is CASSLVAGPHEQYF. In DNA, the CDR3 is TGTGCCAGCAGCTTAGTAGCGGGACCCCACGAGCAGTACTTC.

The chain links TRBV5-4 to TRBJ2-1, with 8 bases that match TRBD2. The CDR3 covers 15 residues. Germline V lookup: CDR1 SGHNT, CDR2 YYREEE (reference sequence). The V and J ends lost 4 bases and 5 bases, in that order; junction bases with no gene match: 8. The CDR3 nucleotides are TGTGCCAGCAGCCGAACGGGGGGGCGGGACAATGAGCAGTTCTTC. Its translation is CASSRTGGRDNEQFF.

A single count supports this clone. The V gene is TRBV29-1, the J gene TRBJ2-7; D is possibly TRBD1 (6 bases). The germline V and J ends were trimmed by 0 bases and 4 bases, with 16 bases remaining between them. Germline V CDR1 and CDR2: SQVTM, ANQGSEA. This CDR3 comprises 15 residues. The CDR3 nucleotides read TGCAGCGTTGAAGATCTTCAAAGGGGGAAGTACGAGCAGTACTTC. Its translation is CSVEDLQRGKYEQYF.

This chain uses TRBV11-2 with TRBJ1-5, with D perhaps TRBD1 (5 bases). Between the trimmed V and J ends, which lost 4 bases and 5 bases, there was a span of 12 bases. The V gene's germline CDR1 is SGHAT and CDR2 FQNNGV. The CDR3 sequence is 14 residues long. The CDR3 nucleotides are TGTGCCAGCAGCTCTACCCAGGGCCATCAGCCCCAGCATTTT. Translation: CASSSTQGHQPQHF.

This clone has only one observation. The J gene is TRBJ2-3, the V gene TRBV7-6; 8 positions agree with TRBD1. CDR3 size: 16 residues. CDR1 is SGHVS, CDR2 FNYEAQ, per germline. V trimming: 1 base; J trimming: 1 base; junction bases outside the gene matches: 4. CDR3 loop: CASSLGAGGGTDTQYF. The CDR3 nucleotides are TGTGCCAGCAGCTTAGGGGCAGGGGGCGGCACAGATACGCAGTATTTT.

V usage is TRBV2 and J usage is TRBJ2-5; D is undetermined. V gave up 8 bases and J gave up 2 bases, with 6 bases separating them. This CDR3 is 11 amino acids long. CDR1 is SNHLY and CDR2 is FYNNEI in the germline V gene. The CDR3 nucleotides read TGTGCCAGCTTACTTCAAGAGACCCAGTACTTC. This encodes CASLLQETQYF.

This sequence joins TRBV6-5 and TRBJ1-4; D may be TRBD1 (6 bases). This CDR3 is built from 12 residues. The germline CDR1 and CDR2 sequences are MNHEY and SVGAGI. Trimming shortened V by 6 bases and J by 6 bases, and 8 bases separated the two germline ends. The CDR3 reads CASRGGHEKLFF. In DNA form, the CDR3 reads TGTGCCAGCAGGGGGGGGCATGAAAAACTGTTTTTT.

The rearrangement joins TRBV14 to TRBJ1-2; D may be TRBD1 (6 bases). The CDR3 loop spans 16 amino acids. Germline CDR1 reads SGHDN; CDR2 reads FVKESK. Trimming pared 0 bases from V and 3 bases from J, leaving 14 bases between. The CDR3: CASSQDLPGADYGYTF. CDR3 nucleotide sequence: TGTGCCAGCAGCCAAGATCTCCCAGGGGCAGACTATGGCTACACCTTC.

The chain is built from TRBV5-6 and TRBJ2-3, with D possibly TRBD2 on 6 matching bases. Germline V gene lookup returns CDR1 SGHDT and CDR2 YYEEEE. V was pared by 4 bases and J by 5 bases, with 11 bases between. The CDR3 has 13 residues. This chain's CDR3 is CASSGGVGDTQYF. The CDR3 region has the DNA TGTGCCAGCAGCGGAGGGGTTGGAGATACGCAGTATTTT.

This clone was seen only a few times. This chain links TRBV4-1 with TRBJ2-1; 8 bases agree with TRBD2. Germline assignment: CDR1 MGHRA and CDR2 YSYEKL. The V and J ends lost 1 base and 9 bases, in that order; junction bases with no gene match: 14. The CDR3 extends over 17 amino acids. CDR3 region: CASSQVGGGGPVSEQFF. The DNA for the CDR3 is TGCGCCAGCAGCCAAGTCGGGGGCGGGGGGCCCGTTAGTGAGCAGTTCTTC.

The rearrangement links TRBV5-1 to TRBJ1-1, with 12 bases lining up with TRBD1. This CDR3 is 16 amino acids long. The junction had 7 bases not matched to a gene; V was cut back by 2 bases and J by 5 bases. Looked up from germline, CDR1 is SGHRS and CDR2 is YFSETQ. Written as DNA, the CDR3 is TGCGCCAGCAGCTTTGGGACAGGGGGCGTTTTGACTGAAGCTTTCTTT. It encodes CASSFGTGGVLTEAFF.

The chain carries TRBV21-1 and TRBJ1-4; whether TRBD1, the table's D call, matches the DNA was not checked. TRBV21-1 is given as a pseudogene. CDR3 length: 15 residues. The CDR3 sequence is CASSKGRGLIEKLFF. CDR3 bases: TGTGCCAGCAGCAAAGGAAGGGGGCTCATTGAAAAACTGTTTTTT.

The chain recombines TRBV5-8 with TRBJ2-1; 11 positions agree with TRBD1. Trimming at V came to 1 base and at J to 10 bases, leaving 10 bases not matched to a gene. Looked up from germline, CDR1 is SGHTS and CDR2 is YDEGEE. The CDR3 sequence is 16 residues long. The CDR3 region is CASSLNFGTGGREQFF. DNA for the CDR3: TGTGCCAGCAGCTTGAATTTCGGGACAGGGGGTAGGGAGCAGTTCTTC.

The CDR3 sequence is CASSQDLLAGAKQETQYF. The CDR3 DNA reads TGTGCCAGCAGCCAAGATTTACTAGCGGGGGCAAAACAAGAGACCCAGTACTTC. This chain joins TRBV4-2 and TRBJ2-5; 11 bases fit TRBD2. The CDR3 sequence is 18 residues long. Germline V CDR1 and CDR2: LGHNA, YNFKEQ. The ends lost 0 bases at V and 2 bases at J; junction bases unmatched: 8.

The rearrangement uses TRBV5-1 and TRBJ2-3, with TRBD2 matching 12 bases. In germline, CDR1 is SGHRS, CDR2 YFSETQ. The CDR3 covers 17 residues. The J segment lost 0 bases and the V segment lost 4 bases, leaving 6 bases of the junction unmatched. The CDR3 protein is CASSRSGLAGSTDTQYF. For the CDR3, the DNA is TGCGCCAGCAGCCGCTCCGGACTAGCGGGAAGCACAGATACGCAGTATTTT.

V and J are TRBV5-4 and TRBJ1-2; D remains unclear. The CDR3 has 11 amino acids. Per germline, CDR1 SGHNT and CDR2 YYREEE (reference sequence). V was clipped by 3 bases and J by 7 bases, with 7 bases between them. The CDR3 here is CASSWEGGYTF. The DNA of the CDR3 is TGTGCCAGCAGCTGGGAGGGTGGCTACACCTTC.

The V gene is TRBV30, the J gene TRBJ1-2; no clear D gene. This CDR3 is built from 13 residues. Trimming removed 2 bases at V and 1 base at J, with 8 bases between. Germline V gene data show CDR1 as GTSNPN and CDR2 as SVGIG (reference sequence). In DNA form, the CDR3 reads TGTGCCTGGAGTATGGTAGTTAACTATGGCTACACCTTC. It specifies CAWSMVVNYGYTF.

The chain has TRBV15 and TRBJ2-4, with a possible D match to TRBD2 (6 bases). The CDR3 extends over 17 amino acids. CDR1 and CDR2 from the germline V gene are LNHNV and YYDKDF (reference sequence). Trimming shortened V by 1 base and J by 1 base, and 14 bases separated the two germline ends. As DNA, the CDR3 is TGTGCCACCAGCAGAGCCCCGGGAGAACCGGCCAAAAACATTCAGTACTTC. It translates to CATSRAPGEPAKNIQYF.

The chain carries TRBV11-2 and TRBJ2-2, with 8 nucleotides matching TRBD2. The CDR3 has 19 amino acids. Losses at the gene ends were 7 bases for V and 0 bases for J; bases not matched to a gene: 16. Germline V lookup: CDR1 SGHAT, CDR2 FQNNGV. CDR3 DNA: TGTGCCAGCACCTTTATCGGGTACGGGGGGGCCTCGAACACCGGGGAGCTGTTTTTT. Translated, it gives CASTFIGYGGASNTGELFF.

The chain has TRBV14 and TRBJ2-1; maybe TRBD2 (6 bases). Trimming stripped 2 bases from V and 0 bases from J, with 20 bases between. In germline, CDR1 is SGHDN, CDR2 FVKESK. CDR3 size: 19 residues. CDR3 amino acids: CASSQKPPSALLSYNEQFF. The CDR3 DNA is TGTGCCAGCAGCCAAAAACCTCCTAGCGCTCTCCTCTCCTACAATGAGCAGTTCTTC.

The rearrangement links TRBV29-1 to TRBJ2-1, with 10 bases aligning to TRBD2. V dropped 4 bases and J dropped 0; count of bases not matched to a gene: 9. The germline CDR1 and CDR2 sequences are SQVTM and ANQGSEA. This CDR3 is 17 amino acids long. Here the CDR3 DNA reads TGCAGCGTTGGTTCTTCGCTAGCGGGGGCCTCCTACAATGAGCAGTTCTTC. Translated, it gives CSVGSSLAGASYNEQFF.

The rearrangement uses TRBV3-1 (or the pseudogene TRBV3-2) and TRBJ1-2, with D maybe TRBD1 (5 bases). V dropped 1 base and J dropped 4 bases, with 22 bases sitting between them. The CDR3 is 18 amino acids. Germline CDR1 LGHDT, CDR2 YNNKEL (reference sequence). The DNA for the CDR3 is TGTGCCAGCAGCCAAGTCTGCGGCAGGGTGAGGTCTGGCTATGGCTACACCTTC. Amino acids: CASSQVCGRVRSGYGYTF.

V is TRBV10-3 and J is TRBJ2-3, with 11 positions matching TRBD2. The CDR3 has 15 residues. Germline lookup yields CDR1 ENHRY and CDR2 SYGVKD. With 6 bases clipped from V and 3 bases from J, the junction kept 5 bases outside the gene matches. For the CDR3, the DNA is TGTGCCATCAGCGGTAGCGGGGGGGCGACAGATACGCAGTATTTT. It yields the protein CAISGSGGATDTQYF.

The chain uses TRBV15 and TRBJ2-1, with D perhaps matching TRBD1 (6 bases). CDR1 is LNHNV and CDR2 is YYDKDF in the germline V gene (reference sequence). This CDR3 contains 15 residues. V lost 1 base and J lost 5, with 12 bases in between. The CDR3: CATSRVGTLNNEQFF. The DNA of the CDR3 is TGTGCCACCAGCAGAGTTGGGACACTGAACAATGAGCAGTTCTTC.